The 9 T cell receptor beta chains below come from one sample, sequenced in a study of blood T cell repertoires in COVID-19 (TCRdb year 2020). The library was generated by the immunoSEQ multiplex PCR assay. TCRdb stores this immuneACCESS table with in-frame sequences only. Part of the clones is absent; in the studies checked, under half of the shortfall reflects unresolved V genes, and no reason is known for the rest. Counted in this sample were roughly 250,000 clones; approximately 91% of them appeared once. The ten most abundant clones make up about 2.3% of the sample. The sample taken for sequencing was PBMCs or T cells enriched from blood (not recorded which). Receptor source: a woman in her thirties or forties with acute COVID-19.

The genes are TRBV6-6 and TRBJ1-5, with D hard to call. Germline V lookup: CDR1 MNHNY, CDR2 SVGAGI (reference sequence). This CDR3 has 15 amino acids. With 5 bases removed from V and 0 bases from J, the gap between germline ends came to 11 bases. The CDR3 bases are TGTGCCAGCAGTCCGCCCCCCTATAGCAATCAGCCCCAGCATTTT. It translates to CASSPPPYSNQPQHF.

J is TRBJ1-2 and V is TRBV18; possible D gene TRBD1, 6 bases. This CDR3 is built from 13 residues. V was clipped by 0 bases and J by 5 bases, with 7 bases between them. Looked up from germline, CDR1 is KGHSH and CDR2 is LQKENI. The CDR3 sequence is CASSPPQGYGYTF. The CDR3 nucleotides are TGTGCCAGCTCACCACCTCAGGGGTATGGCTACACCTTC.

The rearrangement links TRBV19 to TRBJ1-1, with D maybe TRBD1 (6 bases). The CDR3 sequence is 15 residues long. The V end lost 6 bases, the J end lost 4 bases, and 18 bases lay between the germline ends. The germline CDR1 and CDR2 sequences are LNHDA and SQIVND (reference sequence). The DNA of the CDR3 is TGTGCCAGTAGAGGAAGCACAGGGTTCGGCACTGAAGCTTTCTTT. It encodes CASRGSTGFGTEAFF.

CDR3 residues: CASSLTTEGDYGYTF. CDR3 in DNA: TGTGCCAGCAGTTTAACTACTGAAGGCGACTATGGCTACACCTTC. The V gene is TRBV27, the J gene TRBJ1-2; D gene uncertain. This CDR3 spans 15 amino acids. The V end was cut by 2 bases, the J end by 3 bases, with 13 bases between. Germline V gives CDR1 MNHEY, CDR2 SMNVEV (reference sequence).

The chain links TRBV2 to TRBJ2-7, with 13 positions matching TRBD2. This CDR3 has 15 amino acids. Germline CDR1 is SNHLY and CDR2 is FYNNEI. V lost 4 bases, J lost 3 bases, and 3 bases stayed unmatched. CDR3 nucleotide sequence: TGTGCCAGCAGTGGACGGACTAGCGGGAGCTACGAGCAGTACTTC. Residues: CASSGRTSGSYEQYF.

The gene calls are TRBV5-5 and TRBJ2-7; TRBD2 agrees at 8 bases. Trimming took 4 bases from V and 2 from J; bases not matched to a gene: 8. This CDR3 contains 15 residues. Germline V lookup: CDR1 SGHKS, CDR2 YYEKEE (reference sequence). The CDR3 DNA is TGTGCCAGCAGCCACGGGGGGGCTAGCGCCTACGAGCAGTACTTC. Its translation is CASSHGGASAYEQYF.

The CDR3 protein is CASSQETSNTEAFF. The CDR3 DNA reads as TGCGCCAGCAGCCAAGAGACAAGCAACACTGAAGCTTTCTTT. The chain links TRBV4-3 to TRBJ1-1; D gene unclear. V lost 0 bases to trimming and J lost 2 bases, with 7 bases between them. Germline values: CDR1 LGHNA, CDR2 YSLEER. The CDR3 totals 14 residues.

The J gene is TRBJ2-5, the V gene TRBV5-4, with TRBD2 matching 9 bases. The trim removed 1 base at V and 5 bases at J, leaving 9 bases unmatched. The CDR3 runs to 16 residues. CDR1 SGHNT and CDR2 YYREEE come from the germline V gene (reference sequence). The CDR3 nucleotides are TGTGCCAGCAGCTTGCACCCCGCGGGGGGGAGGGAGACCCAGTACTTC. It specifies CASSLHPAGGRETQYF.

CDR3 in amino acids: CASSPSRGYGYTF. In nucleotides, the CDR3 is TGTGCCAGCTCACCGTCGAGAGGCTATGGCTACACCTTC. The gene calls are TRBV18 and TRBJ1-2; D unresolved. Germline loops: CDR1 KGHSH, CDR2 LQKENI. V was cut by 3 bases and J by 4 bases, with 9 bases left in between. This CDR3 has 13 amino acids.